This TCR beta chain is from a study of T cell changes during pregnancy in multiple sclerosis. Between the trimmed V and J ends, which lost 1 base and 5 bases, there was a span of 11 bases. There are 14 residues in the CDR3. The germline gives CDR1 SGHTS, CDR2 YDEGEE. Profiling relied on immunoSEQ multiplex PCR, and the TCRdb table lists in-frame clones only, not all of them. Of about 75,000 clones in the sample, approximately 95% are singletons; the top ten hold less than 0.15%. The sequencing used CD4+ T cells from peripheral blood mononuclear cells, collected after pregnancy. This TCR was recovered from a female donor with multiple sclerosis, enrolled in a pregnancy study. This chain links TRBV5-8 with TRBJ2-3, with D unresolved. The CDR3 loop is CASSLYAREDTQYF. The CDR3 DNA sequence: TGTGCCAGCAGCTTGTACGCGAGAGAAGATACGCAGTATTTT.